One and the same sample provided the 15 T cell receptor beta chains below, sequenced in a study of cytomegalovirus exposure and HLA in healthy donors. The study ran its PCR with 60 Vbeta and 13 Jbeta primers. Measured with immunoSEQ multiplex PCR; TCRdb has only the in-frame clones, and not every one. The table has 85,000 to 95,000 clones, over 75% seen once. Sequencing was carried out using PBMCs. All receptors come from a man younger than 40 in good health and CMV-seropositive.

The chain links TRBV19 to TRBJ1-5; TRBD1 matches at 9 bases. Germline values: CDR1 LNHDA, CDR2 SQIVND (reference sequence). V was pared by 5 bases and J by 5 bases, with 7 bases of the junction left unmatched. The CDR3 spans 15 residues. The CDR3 sequence: CASSPGTGLDQPQHF. CDR3 bases: TGTGCCAGTAGTCCCGGGACAGGGCTTGATCAGCCCCAGCATTTT.

The V call is TRBV9, the J call TRBJ2-2; 10 nucleotides align to TRBD2. Looked up from germline, CDR1 is SGDLS and CDR2 is YYNGEE. With V trimmed by 4 bases and J by 6 bases, 6 bases remained unmatched. The CDR3 has 15 residues. This CDR3 is CASSSSGGQAGELFF. In DNA form, the CDR3 reads TGTGCCAGCAGCTCTAGCGGGGGTCAGGCCGGGGAGCTGTTTTTT.

The table lists this clone with a few counts. The rearrangement joins TRBV6-1 to TRBJ2-1; 10 nucleotides agree with TRBD2. V trimming: 2 bases; J trimming: 2 bases; junction bases outside the gene matches: 3. CDR3 length equals 16 residues. Germline V CDR1 and CDR2: MNHNS, SASEGT. CDR3 region: CASSEPSGRAYNEQFF. CDR3 DNA sequence: TGTGCCAGCAGTGAACCCAGCGGGAGGGCCTACAATGAGCAGTTCTTC.

The table lists this clone with a few counts. This sequence joins TRBV7-2 and TRBJ2-2; D is possibly TRBD1 (6 bases). Germline loops: CDR1 SGHTA, CDR2 FQGNSA. The CDR3 consists of 13 residues. Trimming pared 4 bases from V and 7 bases from J, leaving 10 bases between. DNA of the CDR3: TGTGCCAGCAGCTCACGGACAGACGGGGAGCTGTTTTTT. Translation gives CASSSRTDGELFF.

This clone is a singleton in its sample. The chain recombines TRBV27 with TRBJ1-5; D is ambiguous. CDR3 size: 14 residues. Germline lookup yields CDR1 MNHEY and CDR2 SMNVEV (reference sequence). V was pared by 0 bases and J by 7 bases, with 10 bases between. The CDR3 is CASSLSGVGQPQHF. The CDR3 coding sequence is TGTGCCAGCAGTTTATCCGGGGTAGGGCAGCCCCAGCATTTT.

This clone was detected only once. Compared with germline, one end of the junction differs, possibly owing to a read error. The rearrangement links TRBV6-5 to TRBJ1-2; D is perhaps TRBD1 (5 bases). From germline, CDR1 is MNHEY and CDR2 SVGAGI. The CDR3 length is 14 residues. CDR3 sequence reads: CASSFGQAKYGYTF. DNA of the CDR3: TGTGCCAGCAGTTTCGGACAAGCTAAGTATGGCTACACCTTC.

This clone was seen more than once but under ten times. The chain combines TRBV27 with TRBJ1-4; no clear D. V shed 4 bases and J shed 0 bases, with 24 bases lying between them. Germline loops: CDR1 MNHEY, CDR2 SMNVEV (reference sequence). The CDR3 is 20 amino acids. The CDR3 DNA follows: TGTGCCAGCAGTTCCGACCCAAAACAGCGACGACTAGCAACTAATGAAAAACTGTTTTTT. The encoded protein is CASSSDPKQRRLATNEKLFF.

A few counts support this clone. The genes are TRBV6-4 and TRBJ2-3; 7 nucleotides align to TRBD2. The V and J ends lost 4 bases and 5 bases, in that order; junction bases with no gene match: 6. This CDR3 has 14 residues. CDR1 MRHNA and CDR2 SNTAGT come from the germline V gene. CDR3 bases: TGTGCCAGCAGTGGGGGAGGGGAGGAAGATACGCAGTATTTT. It is translated as CASSGGGEEDTQYF.

This clone was observed a few times. This chain connects TRBV14 to TRBJ2-2; tentatively, D is TRBD1 (5 bases). The V gene's germline CDR1 is SGHDN and CDR2 FVKESK. V was cut by 0 bases and J by 4 bases, with 12 bases left in between. The CDR3 length is 16 residues. CDR3 protein: CASSQDQGWGTGELFF. CDR3 DNA: TGTGCCAGCAGCCAAGATCAGGGCTGGGGCACCGGGGAGCTGTTTTTT.

The rearrangement uses TRBV10-3 and TRBJ1-2; no clear D. The CDR3 has 12 residues. Trimming stripped 7 bases from V and 8 bases from J, with 14 bases between. Germline V gives CDR1 ENHRY, CDR2 SYGVKD. CDR3 loop: CAIKRELGGYTF. Written as DNA, the CDR3 is TGTGCCATCAAACGTGAGCTAGGAGGCTACACCTTC.

In nucleotides, the CDR3 is TGCGCCAGCAGAGTAGGGGGACAGGTTAACACTGAAGCTTTCTTT. The encoded protein is CASRVGGQVNTEAFF. The chain employs TRBV4-3 and TRBJ1-1; 8 bases line up with TRBD1. Trimming removed 6 bases from V and 2 bases from J; junction bases left unmatched: 8. The germline CDR1 and CDR2 sequences are LGHNA and YSLEER. The CDR3 is 15 amino acids.

This clone was counted a single time. CDR3 nucleotide sequence: TGTGCCAGCAGTGAACAGGGAAGGGGGACTGAAGCTTTCTTT. Amino acid sequence: CASSEQGRGTEAFF. The chain links TRBV2 to TRBJ1-1; TRBD1 is a possible D gene (6 bases). Germline CDR1 reads SNHLY; CDR2 reads FYNNEI. This CDR3 region has 14 residues. V was trimmed by 2 bases and J by 5 bases, leaving 12 bases between them. Supplemented by reference TRBV2 and TRBJ1-1, the full variable domain reads EPEVTQTPSHQVTQMGQEVILRCVPISNHLYFYWYRQILGQKVEFLVSFYNNEISEKSEIFDDQFSVERPDGSNFTLKIRSTKLEDSAMYFCASSEQGRGTEAFFGQGTRLTVV.

The chain employs TRBV2 and TRBJ2-5; 7 positions match TRBD1. The length of the CDR3 is 13 residues. V trimming: 6 bases; J trimming: 5 bases; junction bases outside the gene matches: 6. Germline V gene sequence: CDR1 SNHLY, CDR2 FYNNEI. The CDR3 is CASSQDRAETQYF. CDR3 bases: TGTGCCAGCAGCCAAGACAGGGCTGAGACCCAGTACTTC.

This clone appeared once. V and J are TRBV7-9 and TRBJ2-5; the match to TRBD2 covers 10 bases. This CDR3 region has 16 residues. V was clipped by 2 bases and J by 11 bases; unmatched bases: 14. Germline V gene lookup returns CDR1 SEHNR and CDR2 FQNEAQ (reference sequence). Here the CDR3 reads CASSLPHLAGEDEQYF. For the CDR3, the DNA is TGTGCCAGCAGCTTACCCCACCTAGCGGGAGAGGATGAGCAGTACTTC.

This clone occurred once. In DNA, the CDR3 is TGTGCCAGCAGCCAGCCCAGGGGGAATGAAAAACTGTTTTTT. It codes for CASSQPRGNEKLFF. The V gene is TRBV28, the J gene TRBJ1-4; TRBD1 matches at 7 bases. The germline CDR1 and CDR2 sequences are MDHEN and SYDVKM. The CDR3 is 14 residues long. The J segment lost 5 bases and the V segment lost 6 bases, leaving 6 bases of the junction unmatched.